This TCR beta chain was sequenced in a study of T cell responses to AZD1222 COVID-19 vaccine (dated by TCRdb to the early 2020s). Background for the entire study: AZD1222 recipients given second doses at about 4 weeks or at about 12 weeks were pooled, since spike-specific TCR depth and breadth were not found to differ between the two schedules. A total of 230 or so trial participants underwent TCR sequencing, of whom some 210 received two doses of AZD1222 and around 26 received two doses of the MenACWY control vaccine. Trial participants were enrolled by age into 18-55, 56-69 and 70-plus year subgroups, with approximately 150, 30 and 60 TCR-sequenced participants respectively. Paper-wide results and their limitations: The whole spike protein was spanned by vaccine-associated CD4 TCRs, and dominant responses were seen in regions 160-218 and 743-854. Conclusions about previously exposed vaccinees are limited, since just six AZD1222 recipients were seropositive for SARS-CoV-2 at baseline. After two AZD1222 doses, both the breadth and the depth of spike-specific TCRs were significantly higher than at day 0 and than in MenACWY recipients. The 56-69-year group was small, and its depth increase did not reach significance, likely because of low power. Participants were mostly white British, with more females than males. The authors suggested clonal diversity may have been underestimated. No day 14 peak-response samples were available, so repertoires were characterized only after the peak T cell response. Nearly half of unique spike-specific TCRs reportedly recognized epitopes outside regions mutated in the B.1.351 and B.1.1.7 variants.

The CDR3 regions of human TCRbeta chains were analyzed by immunosequencing. The published analysis was carried out like this. Repertoire TCRs were checked for matches against a reference library of SARS-CoV-2-specific TCRs that had been generated using the MIRA antigen-specificity platform. Breadth was defined as the fraction of unique TCRs that were SARS-CoV-2-associated, and depth was defined as the fraction of total T cells that were SARS-CoV-2-associated. Each spike-specific TCR was assigned to its reactive spike region and to a CD4 or CD8 class using the MIRA data. Log10-transformed breadth and depth values were compared by one-way ANOVA with Sidak's multiple comparisons tests. Drawn from immuneACCESS, this table holds only the in-frame rearrangements with V and J called that TCRdb kept. Clones are partly lost; checked studies trace under half to an unresolved V gene and leave the rest unexplained. The V and J calls and clone size come from that table; D and trimming were worked out from the DNA. The sample table shows 120,000 or so clones, and more than 70% are seen once. The top ten hold roughly 1.6% of the sample.

This clone showed up just a few times. Its target antigen remains unknown. One base away there is no much larger clone; base qualities are not given. The sample's time point label, in plain terms: baseline before first vaccination. Vaccinee samples were obtained from the UK trials COV001 and COV002, which included a single-blind randomized controlled phase 2/3 trial of AZD1222 (ChAdOx1 nCoV-19) in healthy adults. For TCRbeta chain sequencing, PBMC samples were collected from trial participants at day 0 and at day 28 after the second dose. The germline V gene supplies CDR1 MNHEY and CDR2 SVGAGI. Germline trimming amounts to 0 bases on V and 3 bases on J, with 5 as the count of junction bases outside the gene matches. The cysteine opens and the phenylalanine closes a CDR3 of 15 amino acids. Only the CDR3 DNA stays, 45 bases, in frame from base 1.

The receptor chain draws on TRBV6-5 and TRBJ2-7; 7 bases in the middle match TRBD2. The source of this sequence is an adult in good health. The material was peripheral blood, obtained on day 0 of AZD1222 vaccination. The CDR3: CASSYSAGEGYEQYF. The DNA sequence is TGTGCCAGCAGTTACTCGGCGGGAGAAGGCTACGAGCAGTACTTC.